This TCR beta chain was documented in a study of identical twins. Through template switching, a universal primer site was introduced, and the cDNA contained unique molecular identifiers. Each CDR3 protein gets one entry after TCRdb re-called the 5' RACE reads with MiXCR. The table shows 1,800,000 or so distinct CDR3 sequences, with about 32% occurring only once. This clonotype appeared a few times. The CDR3 extends over 13 amino acids. The trim removed 6 bases at V and 10 bases at J, leaving 9 bases unmatched. Germline values: CDR1 SQVTM, CDR2 ANQGSEA. Material: cord blood. This sequence originates from a newborn girl in good health. The chain has TRBV29-1 and TRBJ1-6; 7 nucleotides match TRBD1. CDR3 sequence: CSVEQGTGSPLHF. The CDR3 DNA reads as TGCAGCGTCGAACAGGGGACGGGATCACCCCTCCACTTT. The variable domain in full, completed from reference TRBV29-1 and TRBJ1-6, reads SAVISQKPSRDICQRGTSLTIQCQVDSQVTMMFWYRQQPGQSLTLIATANQGSEATYESGFVIDKFPISRPNLTFSTLTVSNMSPEDSSIYLCSVEQGTGSPLHFGNGTRLTVT.